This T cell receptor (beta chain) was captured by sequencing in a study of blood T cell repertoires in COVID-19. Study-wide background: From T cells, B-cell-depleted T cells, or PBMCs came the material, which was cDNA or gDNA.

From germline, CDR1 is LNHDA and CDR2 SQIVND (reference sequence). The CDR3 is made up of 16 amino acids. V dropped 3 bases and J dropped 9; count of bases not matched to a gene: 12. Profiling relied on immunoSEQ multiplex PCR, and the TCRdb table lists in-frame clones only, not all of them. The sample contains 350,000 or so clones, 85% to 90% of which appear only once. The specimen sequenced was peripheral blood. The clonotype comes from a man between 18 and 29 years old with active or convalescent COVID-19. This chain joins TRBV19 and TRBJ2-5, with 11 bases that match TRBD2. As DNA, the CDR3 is TGTGCCAGTAGTATGGGACTAGCGGATAATTTAGGGGCCCAGTACTTC. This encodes CASSMGLADNLGAQYF.